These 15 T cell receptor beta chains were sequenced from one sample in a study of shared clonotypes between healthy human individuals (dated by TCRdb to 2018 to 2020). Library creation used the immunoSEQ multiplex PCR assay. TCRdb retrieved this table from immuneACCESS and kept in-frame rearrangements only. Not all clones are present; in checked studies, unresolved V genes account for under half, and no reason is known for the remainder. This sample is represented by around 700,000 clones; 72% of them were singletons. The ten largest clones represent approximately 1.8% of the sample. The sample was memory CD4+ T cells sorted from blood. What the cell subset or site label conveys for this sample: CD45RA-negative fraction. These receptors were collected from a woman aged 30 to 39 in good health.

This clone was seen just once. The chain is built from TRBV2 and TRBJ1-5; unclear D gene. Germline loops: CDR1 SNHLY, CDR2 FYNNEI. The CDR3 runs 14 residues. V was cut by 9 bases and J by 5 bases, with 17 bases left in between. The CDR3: CASRTRGVYQPQHF. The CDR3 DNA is TGTGCCAGTCGGACTAGAGGAGTTTATCAGCCCCAGCATTTT.

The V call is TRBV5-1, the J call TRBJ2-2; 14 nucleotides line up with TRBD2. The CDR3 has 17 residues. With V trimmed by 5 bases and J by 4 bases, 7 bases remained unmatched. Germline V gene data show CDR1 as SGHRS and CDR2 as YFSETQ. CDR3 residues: CASSGGLAGAATGELFF. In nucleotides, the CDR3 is TGCGCCAGCAGTGGGGGACTAGCGGGAGCCGCCACCGGGGAGCTGTTTTTT.

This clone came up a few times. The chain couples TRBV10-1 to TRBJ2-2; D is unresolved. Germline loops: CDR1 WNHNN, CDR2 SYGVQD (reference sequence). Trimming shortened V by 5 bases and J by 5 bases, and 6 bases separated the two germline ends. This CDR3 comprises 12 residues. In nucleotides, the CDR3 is TGCGCCAGCAGTAGTCGGACCGGGGAGCTGTTTTTT. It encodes CASSSRTGELFF.

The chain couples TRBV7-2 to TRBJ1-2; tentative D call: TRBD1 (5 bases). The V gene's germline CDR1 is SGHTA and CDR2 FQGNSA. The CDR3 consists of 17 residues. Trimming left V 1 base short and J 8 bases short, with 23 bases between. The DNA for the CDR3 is TGTGCCAGCAGCTTAGGCCCGGTACAGGTGCCCCTTTGGGGCTACACCTTC. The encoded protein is CASSLGPVQVPLWGYTF.

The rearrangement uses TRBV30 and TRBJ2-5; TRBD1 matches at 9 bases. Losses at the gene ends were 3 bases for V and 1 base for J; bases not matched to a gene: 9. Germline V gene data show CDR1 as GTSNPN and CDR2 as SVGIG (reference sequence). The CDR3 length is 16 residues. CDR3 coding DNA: TGTGCCTGGAGAGACCGGGACAGGGTACGCCAAGAGACCCAGTACTTC. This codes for CAWRDRDRVRQETQYF. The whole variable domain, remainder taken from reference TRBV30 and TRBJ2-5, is SQTIHQWPATLVQPVGSPLSLECTVEGTSNPNLYWYRQAAGRGLQLLFYSVGIGQISSEVPQNLSASRPQDRQFILSSKKLLLSDSGFYLCAWRDRDRVRQETQYFGPGTRLLVL.

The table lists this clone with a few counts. This CDR3 reads CASRPSSTDTQYF. In nucleotides, the CDR3 is TGTGCCAGCAGACCCTCTAGCACAGATACGCAGTATTTT. The chain uses TRBV14 and TRBJ2-3; D remains ambiguous. Germline V gene sequence: CDR1 SGHDN, CDR2 FVKESK. The CDR3 is 13 amino acids. The V end was cut by 6 bases, the J end by 0 bases, with 7 bases between.

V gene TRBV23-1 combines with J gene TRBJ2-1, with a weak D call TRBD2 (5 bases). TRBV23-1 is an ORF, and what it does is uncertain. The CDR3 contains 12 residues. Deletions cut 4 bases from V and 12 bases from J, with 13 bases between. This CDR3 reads CASSLSGGWQFF. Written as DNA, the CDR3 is TGCGCCAGCAGTCTGAGCGGTGGTTGGCAGTTCTTC.

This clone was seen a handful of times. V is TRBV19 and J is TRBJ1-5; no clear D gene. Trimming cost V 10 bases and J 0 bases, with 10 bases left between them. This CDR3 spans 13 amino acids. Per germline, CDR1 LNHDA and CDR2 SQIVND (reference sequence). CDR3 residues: CATRSRSNQPQHF. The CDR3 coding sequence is TGTGCCACCAGAAGCCGTAGCAATCAGCCCCAGCATTTT.

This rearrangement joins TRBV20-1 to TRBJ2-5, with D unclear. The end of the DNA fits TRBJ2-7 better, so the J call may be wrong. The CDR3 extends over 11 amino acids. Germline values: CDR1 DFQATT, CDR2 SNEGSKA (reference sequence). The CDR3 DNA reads TGCAGTGCTGCCCAAAACTACGAGCAGTACTTC. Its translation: CSAAQNYEQYF.

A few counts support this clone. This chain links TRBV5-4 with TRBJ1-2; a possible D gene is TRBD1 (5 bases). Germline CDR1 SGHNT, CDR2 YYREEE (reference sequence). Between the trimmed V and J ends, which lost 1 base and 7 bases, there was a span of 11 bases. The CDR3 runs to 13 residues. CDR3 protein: CASSLWQGSGYTF. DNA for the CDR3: TGTGCCAGCAGCTTGTGGCAGGGAAGTGGCTACACCTTC.

CDR3 amino acids: CASSIDRVGRRNTEAFF. CDR3 DNA sequence: TGTGCCAGTAGTATAGATCGAGTGGGACGAAGAAACACTGAAGCTTTCTTT. The chain has TRBV19 and TRBJ1-1; D is possibly TRBD1 (5 bases). CDR1 and CDR2 from the germline V gene are LNHDA and SQIVND (reference sequence). The CDR3 has 17 residues. Trimming shortened V by 0 bases and J by 2 bases, and 16 bases separated the two germline ends.

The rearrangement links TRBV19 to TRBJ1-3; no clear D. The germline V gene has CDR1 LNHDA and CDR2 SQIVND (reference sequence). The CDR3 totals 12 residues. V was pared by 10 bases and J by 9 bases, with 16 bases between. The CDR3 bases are TGTGCCACCCAGTCCGGGATTGGCACCATATATTTT. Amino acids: CATQSGIGTIYF.

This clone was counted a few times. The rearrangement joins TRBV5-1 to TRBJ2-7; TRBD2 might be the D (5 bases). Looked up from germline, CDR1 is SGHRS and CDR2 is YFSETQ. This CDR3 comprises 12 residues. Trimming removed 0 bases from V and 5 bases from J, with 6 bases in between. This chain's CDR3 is CASSLAGDEQYF. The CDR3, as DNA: TGCGCCAGCAGCTTGGCCGGGGACGAGCAGTACTTC.

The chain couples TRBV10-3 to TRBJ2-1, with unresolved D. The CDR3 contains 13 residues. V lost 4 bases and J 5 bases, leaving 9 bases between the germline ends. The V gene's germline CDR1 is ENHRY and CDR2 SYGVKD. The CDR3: CAISGVSNNEQFF. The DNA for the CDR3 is TGTGCCATCAGTGGAGTCAGCAACAATGAGCAGTTCTTC.

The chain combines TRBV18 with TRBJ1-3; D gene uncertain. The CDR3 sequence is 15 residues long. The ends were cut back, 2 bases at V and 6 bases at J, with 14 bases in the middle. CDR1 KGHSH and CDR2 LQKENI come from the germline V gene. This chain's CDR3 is CASSPVGNRKNTIYF. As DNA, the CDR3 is TGTGCCAGCTCACCAGTGGGGAACCGAAAAAACACCATATATTTT.